This T cell receptor (beta chain) was sequenced for a study of T cells in Graves' hyperthyroidism and ophthalmopathy. Across the whole study: Peripheral blood draws took place at initial diagnosis, ahead of any treatment.

The CDR3 runs 16 residues. The germline V gene has CDR1 SGDLS and CDR2 YYNGEE. The J segment lost 5 bases and the V segment lost 4 bases, leaving 13 bases of the junction unmatched. Subjects with ophthalmopathy showed a Clinical Activity Score no lower than 3, a NOSPECS grade no lower than 4, and a duration shorter than 3 months. Together with thyroid ultrasound, orbital computed tomography, serum thyroxine and TRAb, clinical symptoms were used for diagnoses. General observations from the study: Separating ophthalmopathy from stable hyperthyroidism was achieved by a 13 V-J model.

With regard to this clonotype: No antigen is known for it.

TCR beta CDR3 region amplification was performed from RNA transcripts. Carried out on the TCR CDR3, a first-round RT-PCR used the HTBI primer set. TCRdb independently ran MiXCR on the multiplex PCR reads; one entry per CDR3 protein. The sample has about 640,000 distinct CDR3 sequences, roughly 20% seen once. This TCR was recovered from a man aged 25-45 years with Graves' ophthalmopathy. The chain carries TRBV9 and TRBJ2-7; 9 bases are shared with TRBD1. Sequencing was done on a sample of blood. CDR3: CASSPQGAGTLHEQYF. The DNA of the CDR3 is TGTGCCAGCAGCCCACAGGGGGCGGGAACTCTCCACGAGCAGTACTTC.